This T cell receptor (beta chain) was recovered during a study of human T cells and chemical hapten exposure. Time point defined: patch test 2, 6 weeks after DPC sensitization. Treatment meaning: therapeutic diphenylcyclopropenone sensitization with weekly scalp DPC. Per the original methods: Some 100,000 TCRs per sample was the median, with a range of roughly 23,224 to 750,000. TCRdb re-called the RACE reads through MiXCR, storing one row per CDR3 protein. TCRdb's processing, not the authors' own work, is the source of the V and J calls. The sample gives nearly 55,000 distinct CDR3 sequences, about a tenth of which show up once; roughly 1.7% is in the top ten. This clonotype was obtained from a woman in her 50s with alopecia areata. Some clones in this sample may be carry-over from other donors' samples. The sequencing here drew on whole blood, taken in connection with sensitization to the hapten diphenylcyclopropenone (DPC).

Here the CDR3 reads CSVLSGDHNEQFF. CDR3 nucleotides: TGCAGCGTTCTTAGCGGGGACCACAATGAGCAGTTCTTC. The chain combines TRBV29-1 with TRBJ2-1; TRBD2 agrees at 8 bases. J was trimmed by 5 bases and V by 5 bases; bases with no gene match: 5. This CDR3 spans 13 amino acids. Germline V lookup: CDR1 SQVTM, CDR2 ANQGSEA.